This T cell receptor beta chain was recovered during a study of beta chain features in type 1 diabetes. Expressed TCRB transcripts were sequenced after all isolated RNA was converted to cDNA. The assay was immunoSEQ multiplex PCR, and TCRdb's table has in-frame clones only and misses some. The data hold under 250,000 clones, with 25% to 35% observed a single time. There are many counts of this clone. The CDR3 runs to 14 residues. CDR1 is MDHEN, CDR2 SYDVKM, per germline. The V and J ends lost 7 bases and 5 bases, in that order; junction bases with no gene match: 10. This clonotype was obtained from a young man in good health. The gene calls are TRBV28 and TRBJ2-7; 8 bases are a match to TRBD2. The sequenced material came from central memory CD4+ T cells from blood. Here the CDR3 reads CASITSGARDEQYF. The CDR3 DNA follows: TGTGCCAGCATTACTAGCGGAGCGAGGGACGAGCAGTACTTC.